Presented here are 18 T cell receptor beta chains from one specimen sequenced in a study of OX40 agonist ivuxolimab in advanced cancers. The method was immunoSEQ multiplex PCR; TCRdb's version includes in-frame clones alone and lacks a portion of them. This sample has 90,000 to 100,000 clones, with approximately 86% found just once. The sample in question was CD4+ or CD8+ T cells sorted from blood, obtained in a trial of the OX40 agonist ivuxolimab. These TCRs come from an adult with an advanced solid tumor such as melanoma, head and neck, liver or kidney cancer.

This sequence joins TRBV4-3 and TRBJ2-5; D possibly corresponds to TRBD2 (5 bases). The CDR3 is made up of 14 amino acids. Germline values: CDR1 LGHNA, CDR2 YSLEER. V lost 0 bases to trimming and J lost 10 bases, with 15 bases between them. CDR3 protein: CASSQDIGPRDQYF. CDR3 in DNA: TGCGCCAGCAGCCAAGATATAGGGCCCCGGGACCAGTACTTC.

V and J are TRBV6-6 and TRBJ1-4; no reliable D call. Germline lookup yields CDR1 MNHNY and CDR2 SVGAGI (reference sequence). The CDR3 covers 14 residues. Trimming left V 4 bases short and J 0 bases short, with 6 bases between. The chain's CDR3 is CASSSHTTNEKLFF. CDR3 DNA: TGTGCCAGCAGTTCCCATACAACTAATGAAAAACTGTTTTTT.

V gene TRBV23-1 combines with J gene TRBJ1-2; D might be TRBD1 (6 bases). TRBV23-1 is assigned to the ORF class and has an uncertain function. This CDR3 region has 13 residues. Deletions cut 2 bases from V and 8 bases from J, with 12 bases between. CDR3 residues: CASSQVGGAGYTF. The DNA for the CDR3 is TGCGCCAGCAGTCAAGTTGGGGGGGCGGGCTACACCTTC.

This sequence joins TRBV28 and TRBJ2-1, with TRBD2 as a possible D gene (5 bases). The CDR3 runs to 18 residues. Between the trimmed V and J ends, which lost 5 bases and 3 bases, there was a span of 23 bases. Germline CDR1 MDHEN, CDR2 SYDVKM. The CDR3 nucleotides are TGTGCCAGCAGTCAAATATCCGGGCTCCTCGCGGGCTACAATGAGCAGTTCTTC. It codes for CASSQISGLLAGYNEQFF.

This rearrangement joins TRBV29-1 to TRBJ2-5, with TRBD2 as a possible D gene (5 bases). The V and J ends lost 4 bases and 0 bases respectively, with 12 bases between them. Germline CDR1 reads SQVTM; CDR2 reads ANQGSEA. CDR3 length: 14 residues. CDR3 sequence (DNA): TGCAGCGTTGTGGTCCAGCGGTACCAAGAGACCCAGTACTTC. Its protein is CSVVVQRYQETQYF. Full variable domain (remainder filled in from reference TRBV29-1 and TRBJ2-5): SAVISQKPSRDICQRGTSLTIQCQVDSQVTMMFWYRQQPGQSLTLIATANQGSEATYESGFVIDKFPISRPNLTFSTLTVSNMSPEDSSIYLCSVVVQRYQETQYFGPGTRLLVL.

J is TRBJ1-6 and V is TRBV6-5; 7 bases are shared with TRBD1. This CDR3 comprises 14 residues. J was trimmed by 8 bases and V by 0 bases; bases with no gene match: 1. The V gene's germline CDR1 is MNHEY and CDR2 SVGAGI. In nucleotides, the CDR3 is TGTGCCAGCAGTTACTCGGACAGGCATTCACCCCTCCACTTT. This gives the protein CASSYSDRHSPLHF.

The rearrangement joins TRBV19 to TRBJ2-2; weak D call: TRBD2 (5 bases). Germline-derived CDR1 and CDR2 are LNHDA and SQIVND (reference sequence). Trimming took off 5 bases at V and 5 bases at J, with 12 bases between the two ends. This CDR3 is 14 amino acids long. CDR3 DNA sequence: TGTGCCAGTAGTTATGATAGCGTTACCGGGGAGCTGTTTTTT. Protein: CASSYDSVTGELFF.

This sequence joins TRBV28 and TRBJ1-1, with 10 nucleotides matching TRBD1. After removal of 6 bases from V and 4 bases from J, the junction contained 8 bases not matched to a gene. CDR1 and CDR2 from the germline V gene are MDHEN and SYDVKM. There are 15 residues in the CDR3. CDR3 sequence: CASSFRTGGSTEAFF. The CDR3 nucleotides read TGTGCCAGCAGCTTTAGGACAGGGGGTAGCACTGAAGCTTTCTTT.

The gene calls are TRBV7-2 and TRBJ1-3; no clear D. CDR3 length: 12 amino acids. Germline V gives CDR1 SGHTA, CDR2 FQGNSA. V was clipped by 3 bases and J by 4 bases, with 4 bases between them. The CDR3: CASSFEGNTIYF. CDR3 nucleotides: TGTGCCAGCAGCTTCGAAGGAAACACCATATATTTT.

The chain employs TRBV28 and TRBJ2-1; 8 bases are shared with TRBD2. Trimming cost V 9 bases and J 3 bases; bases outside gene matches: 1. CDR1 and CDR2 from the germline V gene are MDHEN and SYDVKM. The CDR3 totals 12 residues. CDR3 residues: CASSGIYNEQFF. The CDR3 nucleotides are TGTGCCAGTAGCGGGATCTACAATGAGCAGTTCTTC.

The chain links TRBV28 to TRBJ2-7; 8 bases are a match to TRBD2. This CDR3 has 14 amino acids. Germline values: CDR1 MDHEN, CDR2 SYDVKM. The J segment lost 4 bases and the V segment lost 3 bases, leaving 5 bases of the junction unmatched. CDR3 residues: CASSFREGPYEQYV. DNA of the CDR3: TGTGCCAGCAGTTTTCGGGAGGGCCCGTACGAGCAGTACGTC.

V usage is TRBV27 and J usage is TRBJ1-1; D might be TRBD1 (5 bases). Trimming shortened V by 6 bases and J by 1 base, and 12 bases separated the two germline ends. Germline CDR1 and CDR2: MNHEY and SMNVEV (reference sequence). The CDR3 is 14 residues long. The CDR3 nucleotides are TGTGCCAGCAGGGACATGGCCCGGAACACTGAAGCTTTCTTT. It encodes CASRDMARNTEAFF.

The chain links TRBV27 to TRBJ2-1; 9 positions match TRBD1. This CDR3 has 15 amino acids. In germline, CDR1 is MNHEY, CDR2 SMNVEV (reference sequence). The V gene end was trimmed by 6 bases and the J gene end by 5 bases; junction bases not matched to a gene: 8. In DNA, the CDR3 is TGTGCCAGCAGACCGGGACAGGGAGATAACAATGAGCAGTTCTTC. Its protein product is CASRPGQGDNNEQFF.

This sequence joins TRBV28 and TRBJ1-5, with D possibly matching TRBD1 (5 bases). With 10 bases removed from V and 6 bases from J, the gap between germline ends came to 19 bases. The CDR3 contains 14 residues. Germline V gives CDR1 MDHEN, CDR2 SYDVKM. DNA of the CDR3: TGTGCCACCGCCAGAGGCAGGGTGGGTCAGCCCCAGCATTTT. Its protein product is CATARGRVGQPQHF.

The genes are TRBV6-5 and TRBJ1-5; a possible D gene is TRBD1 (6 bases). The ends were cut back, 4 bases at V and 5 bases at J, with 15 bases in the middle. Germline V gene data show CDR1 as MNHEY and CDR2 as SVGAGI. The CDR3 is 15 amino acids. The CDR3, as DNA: TGTGCCAGCAGTTCCGGACAGTTGGGAGATCAGCCCCAGCATTTT. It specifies CASSSGQLGDQPQHF.

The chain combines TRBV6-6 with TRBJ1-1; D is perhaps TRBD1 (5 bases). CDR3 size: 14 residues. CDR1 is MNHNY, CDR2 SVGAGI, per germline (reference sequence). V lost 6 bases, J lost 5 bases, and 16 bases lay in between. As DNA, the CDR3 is TGTGCCAGCAGCCCCAACAGGCAAGGGACTGAAGCTTTCTTT. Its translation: CASSPNRQGTEAFF.

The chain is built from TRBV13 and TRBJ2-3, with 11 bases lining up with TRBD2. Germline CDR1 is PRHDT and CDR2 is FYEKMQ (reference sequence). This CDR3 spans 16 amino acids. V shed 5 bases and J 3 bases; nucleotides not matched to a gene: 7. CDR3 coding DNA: TGTGCCAGCAGCCCCCCGGGACTAGCGGCAACAGATACGCAGTATTTT. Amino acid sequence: CASSPPGLAATDTQYF.

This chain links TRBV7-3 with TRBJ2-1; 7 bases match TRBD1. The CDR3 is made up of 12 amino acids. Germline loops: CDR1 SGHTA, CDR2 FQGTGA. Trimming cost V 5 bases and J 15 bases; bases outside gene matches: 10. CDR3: CASSPQGEGLFF. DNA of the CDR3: TGTGCCAGCAGCCCGCAGGGGGAAGGTTTGTTCTTC.